Presented here are 10 T cell receptor beta chains from one specimen sequenced in a study of shared clonotypes between healthy human individuals. Sequencing was performed with immunoSEQ multiplex PCR; in TCRdb, only in-frame clones are kept and a portion is missing. The data contain a few million clones, around 90% of them singletons. Sequenced: naive CD4+ T cells sorted from blood. The subset is: CD45RA+ positively selected. The receptor set was obtained from a young man in good health.

This chain links TRBV9 with TRBJ1-2; 12 positions match TRBD1. Germline trimming cut 4 bases from V and 7 bases from J; bases unmatched to any gene: 8. In germline, CDR1 is SGDLS, CDR2 YYNGEE. This CDR3 is 15 amino acids long. The CDR3 spells CASSRPGQGAIGYTF. The CDR3 nucleotides read TGTGCCAGCAGCAGACCGGGACAGGGGGCGATTGGCTACACCTTC.

The chain recombines TRBV5-4 with TRBJ2-1; 8 bases fit TRBD1. V shed 1 base and J 2 bases; nucleotides not matched to a gene: 2. Germline CDR1 is SGHNT and CDR2 is YYREEE (reference sequence). This CDR3 has 15 amino acids. This chain's CDR3 is CASSLPGQAYNEQFF. The CDR3 bases are TGTGCCAGCAGCTTGCCGGGACAGGCCTACAATGAGCAGTTCTTC.

J is TRBJ1-5 and V is TRBV5-6; 7 nucleotides align to TRBD1. The CDR3 runs to 14 residues. Trimming at V came to 0 bases and at J to 7 bases, leaving 4 bases not matched to a gene. CDR1 and CDR2 from the germline V gene are SGHDT and YYEEEE. The CDR3 DNA is TGTGCCAGCAGCTTGGGGACAGGAGGGCAGCCCCAGCATTTT. Its protein is CASSLGTGGQPQHF.

The chain combines TRBV6-6 with TRBJ2-7; TRBD1 matches 9 bases. With 4 bases clipped from V and 3 bases from J, the junction kept 4 bases outside the gene matches. The CDR3 consists of 14 residues. Germline V gene sequence: CDR1 MNHNY, CDR2 SVGAGI (reference sequence). CDR3 sequence: CASSSQGQGYEQYF. Written as DNA, the CDR3 is TGTGCCAGCAGTTCCCAGGGACAGGGCTACGAGCAGTACTTC.

This sequence joins TRBV11-2 and TRBJ2-6; D is unresolved. This CDR3 is built from 14 residues. V was pared by 3 bases and J by 1 base, with 4 bases between. Germline lookup yields CDR1 SGHAT and CDR2 FQNNGV. The CDR3 is CASSFASGANVLTF. In DNA, the CDR3 is TGTGCCAGCAGCTTTGCGTCTGGGGCCAACGTCCTGACTTTC.

The chain couples TRBV5-6 to TRBJ1-4; TRBD1 matches 8 bases. CDR1 and CDR2 (germline): SGHDT, YYEEEE. Trimming removed 4 bases from V and 3 bases from J; junction bases left unmatched: 5. The length of the CDR3 is 15 residues. CDR3 nucleotide sequence: TGTGCCAGCAGCACCGGACAGGGAGCTAATGAAAAACTGTTTTTT. Translation gives CASSTGQGANEKLFF.

This rearrangement joins TRBV6-6 to TRBJ2-7; D possibly corresponds to TRBD2 (5 bases). CDR1 and CDR2 from the germline V gene are MNHNY and SVGAGI (reference sequence). This CDR3 region has 13 residues. V was cut by 2 bases and J by 7 bases, with 12 bases left in between. CDR3 nucleotides: TGTGCCAGCAGTTACCCCGGAGGCGGGGAGCAGTACTTC. Translated: CASSYPGGGEQYF.

V is TRBV5-6 and J is TRBJ2-2, with a tentative D call TRBD2 (6 bases). The germline gives CDR1 SGHDT, CDR2 YYEEEE. V was clipped by 4 bases and J by 4 bases, with 14 bases between them. The CDR3 totals 15 residues. The CDR3 DNA is TGTGCCAGCAGCCCGGCCGGGACTTCCACCGGGGAGCTGTTTTTT. Protein: CASSPAGTSTGELFF. The whole variable domain, filled in from reference TRBV5-6 and TRBJ2-2, reads DAGVTQSPTHLIKTRGQQVTLRCSPKSGHDTVSWYQQALGQGPQFIFQYYEEEERQRGNFPDRFSGHQFPNYSSELNVNALLLGDSALYLCASSPAGTSTGELFFGEGSRLTVL.

The J gene is TRBJ1-2, the V gene TRBV2, with D tentatively TRBD1 (5 bases). CDR1 and CDR2 (germline): SNHLY, FYNNEI. Trimming removed 7 bases at V and 8 bases at J, with 20 bases between. CDR3 length: 14 amino acids. Here the CDR3 DNA reads TGTGCCAGCAAAGGGACGGACCTATCCTCGGGCTACACCTTC. This sequence encodes CASKGTDLSSGYTF.

This chain connects TRBV27 to TRBJ1-6, with a possible D match to TRBD1 (6 bases). V was shortened by 4 bases and J by 5 bases, with 21 bases between the two germline ends. CDR1 MNHEY and CDR2 SMNVEV come from the germline V gene (reference sequence). CDR3 length equals 18 residues. CDR3 bases: TGTGCCAGCAGTTCCTCGTATGGGGGGGGGCCTAATAATTCACCCCTCCACTTT. Protein product: CASSSSYGGGPNNSPLHF.